This T cell receptor beta chain emerged from a study of early stage breast cancer tumors. Whole-study results and caveats: Tumors had roughly 2.6-fold higher T cell density than normal breast.

Each sample had two DNA replicates, around 0.45 ug blood or around 1.5 ug tissue. Libraries were prepared by immunoSEQ multiplex PCR; TCRdb keeps only in-frame clonotypes and omits some of them. Among 55,000 to 70,000 clones listed, over 80% were seen once. V shed 2 bases and J shed 4 bases, with 18 bases lying between them. The CDR3 consists of 18 residues. Germline V CDR1 and CDR2: SNHLY, FYNNEI. This clone was seen a few times. Its specificity is not known. This TCR came from a person between 35 and 49 years old with breast cancer. Sequenced material: blood. V and J are TRBV2 and TRBJ2-6, with D possibly matching TRBD2 (5 bases). The CDR3 protein is CASSELEDVTPGANVLTF. As DNA, the CDR3 is TGTGCCAGCAGTGAACTGGAGGACGTAACTCCCGGGGCCAACGTCCTGACTTTC.